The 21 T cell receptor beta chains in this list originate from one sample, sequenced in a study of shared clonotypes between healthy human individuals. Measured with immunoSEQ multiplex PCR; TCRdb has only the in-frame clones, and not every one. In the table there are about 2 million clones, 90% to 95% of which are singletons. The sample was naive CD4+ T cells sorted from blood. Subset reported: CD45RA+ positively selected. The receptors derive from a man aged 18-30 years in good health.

CDR3 in amino acids: CAWTPLGGGYGYTF. CDR3 coding DNA: TGTGCCTGGACACCACTAGGGGGAGGATATGGCTACACCTTC. This chain links TRBV30 with TRBJ1-2, with D tentatively TRBD1 (6 bases). Per germline, CDR1 GTSNPN and CDR2 SVGIG (reference sequence). V was cut by 4 bases and J by 5 bases, with 17 bases left in between. This CDR3 has 14 amino acids. The full variable domain, completed using reference TRBV30 and TRBJ1-2, is SQTIHQWPATLVQPVGSPLSLECTVEGTSNPNLYWYRQAAGRGLQLLFYSVGIGQISSEVPQNLSASRPQDRQFILSSKKLLLSDSGFYLCAWTPLGGGYGYTFGSGTRLTVV.

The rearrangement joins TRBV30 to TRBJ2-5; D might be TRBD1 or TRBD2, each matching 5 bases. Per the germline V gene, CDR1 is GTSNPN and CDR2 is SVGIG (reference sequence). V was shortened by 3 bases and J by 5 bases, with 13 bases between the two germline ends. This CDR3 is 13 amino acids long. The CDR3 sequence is CAWRPGPRETQYF. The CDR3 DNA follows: TGTGCCTGGAGGCCGGGACCAAGGGAGACCCAGTACTTC. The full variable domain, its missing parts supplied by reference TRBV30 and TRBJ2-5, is SQTIHQWPATLVQPVGSPLSLECTVEGTSNPNLYWYRQAAGRGLQLLFYSVGIGQISSEVPQNLSASRPQDRQFILSSKKLLLSDSGFYLCAWRPGPRETQYFGPGTRLLVL.

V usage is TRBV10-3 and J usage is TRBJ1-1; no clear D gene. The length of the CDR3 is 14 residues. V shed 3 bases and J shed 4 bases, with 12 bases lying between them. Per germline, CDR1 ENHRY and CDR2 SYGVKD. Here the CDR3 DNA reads TGTGCCATCAGTGACGGGGTGAAGGGCACTGAAGCTTTCTTT. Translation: CAISDGVKGTEAFF.

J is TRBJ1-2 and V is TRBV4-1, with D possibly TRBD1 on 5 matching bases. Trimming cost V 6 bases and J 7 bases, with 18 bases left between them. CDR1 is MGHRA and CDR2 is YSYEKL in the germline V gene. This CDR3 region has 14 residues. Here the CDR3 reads CASSRDAFLGGYTF. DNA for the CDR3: TGCGCCAGCAGTAGGGACGCATTCTTAGGTGGCTACACCTTC.

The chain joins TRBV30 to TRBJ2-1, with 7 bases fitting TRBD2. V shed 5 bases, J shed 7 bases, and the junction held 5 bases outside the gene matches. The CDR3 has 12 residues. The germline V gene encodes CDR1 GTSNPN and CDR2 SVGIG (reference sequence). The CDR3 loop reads CAWARTRNEQFF. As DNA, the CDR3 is TGTGCCTGGGCCCGGACTAGAAATGAGCAGTTCTTC.

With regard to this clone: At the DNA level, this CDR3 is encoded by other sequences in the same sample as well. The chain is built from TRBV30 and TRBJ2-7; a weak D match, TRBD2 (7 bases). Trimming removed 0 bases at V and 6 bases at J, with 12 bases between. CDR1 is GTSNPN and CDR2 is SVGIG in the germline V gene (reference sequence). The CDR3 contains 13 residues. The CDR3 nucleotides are TGTGCCTGGAGTGTACGAGGGGGGGGCGAGCAGTACTTC. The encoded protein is CAWSVRGGGEQYF.

Here the CDR3 DNA reads TGTGCCAGCAGTGAAGTCGCGACCGTCTCCTACGAGCAGTACTTC. It specifies CASSEVATVSYEQYF. V and J are TRBV6-1 and TRBJ2-7; D is ambiguous. V dropped 1 base and J dropped 0 bases, with 10 bases sitting between them. Germline assignment: CDR1 MNHNS and CDR2 SASEGT. This CDR3 region has 15 residues.

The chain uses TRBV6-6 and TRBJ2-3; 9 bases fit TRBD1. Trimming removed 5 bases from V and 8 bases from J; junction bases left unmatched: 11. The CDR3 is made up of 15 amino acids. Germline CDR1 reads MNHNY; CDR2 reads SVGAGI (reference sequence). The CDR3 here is CASSPGQGSLATQYF. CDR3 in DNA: TGTGCCAGCAGTCCGGGACAGGGATCCCTCGCTACGCAGTATTTT.

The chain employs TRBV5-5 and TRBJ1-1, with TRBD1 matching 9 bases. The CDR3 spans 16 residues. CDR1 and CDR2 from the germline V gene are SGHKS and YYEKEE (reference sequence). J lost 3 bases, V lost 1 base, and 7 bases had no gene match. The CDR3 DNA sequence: TGTGCCAGCAGCTTGAAGTTAACAGGGGGCCACACTGAAGCTTTCTTT. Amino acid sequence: CASSLKLTGGHTEAFF. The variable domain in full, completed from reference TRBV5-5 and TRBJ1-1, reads DAGVTQSPTHLIKTRGQQVTLRCSPISGHKSVSWYQQVLGQGPQFIFQYYEKEERGRGNFPDRFSARQFPNYSSELNVNALLLGDSALYLCASSLKLTGGHTEAFFGQGTRLTVV.

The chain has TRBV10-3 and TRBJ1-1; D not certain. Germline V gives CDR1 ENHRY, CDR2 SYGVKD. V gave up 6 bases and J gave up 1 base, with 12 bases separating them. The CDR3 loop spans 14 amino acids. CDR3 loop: CAISPDSENTEAFF. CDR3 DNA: TGTGCCATCAGCCCAGACTCCGAGAACACTGAAGCTTTCTTT.

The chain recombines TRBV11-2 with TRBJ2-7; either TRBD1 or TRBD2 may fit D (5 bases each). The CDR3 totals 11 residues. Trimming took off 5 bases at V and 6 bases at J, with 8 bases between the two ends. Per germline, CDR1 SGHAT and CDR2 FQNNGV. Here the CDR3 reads CASSPGREQYF. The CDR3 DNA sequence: TGTGCCAGCAGCCCGGGGCGCGAGCAGTACTTC. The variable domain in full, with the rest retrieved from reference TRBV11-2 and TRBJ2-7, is EAGVAQSPRYKIIEKRQSVAFWCNPISGHATLYWYQQILGQGPKLLIQFQNNGVVDDSQLPKDRFSAERLKGVDSTLKIQPAKLEDSAVYLCASSPGREQYFGPGTRLTVT.

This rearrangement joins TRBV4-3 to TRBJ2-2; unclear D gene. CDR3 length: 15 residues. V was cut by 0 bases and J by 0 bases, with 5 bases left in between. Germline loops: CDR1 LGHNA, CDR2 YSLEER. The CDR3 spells CASSQELANTGELFF. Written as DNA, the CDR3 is TGCGCCAGCAGCCAAGAACTGGCGAACACCGGGGAGCTGTTTTTT.

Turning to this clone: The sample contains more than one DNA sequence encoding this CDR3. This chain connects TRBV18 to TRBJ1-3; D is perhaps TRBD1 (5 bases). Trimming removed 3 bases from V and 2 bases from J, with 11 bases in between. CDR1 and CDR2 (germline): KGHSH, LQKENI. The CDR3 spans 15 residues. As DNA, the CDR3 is TGTGCCAGCTCACCCGGGCAGGGACCTGGAAACACCATATATTTT. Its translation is CASSPGQGPGNTIYF.

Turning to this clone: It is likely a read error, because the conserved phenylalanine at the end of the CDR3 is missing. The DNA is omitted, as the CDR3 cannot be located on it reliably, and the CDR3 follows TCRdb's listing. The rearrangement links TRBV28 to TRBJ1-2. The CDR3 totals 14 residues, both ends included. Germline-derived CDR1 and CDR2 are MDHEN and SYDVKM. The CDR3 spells CASSTVHPTQAQHA.

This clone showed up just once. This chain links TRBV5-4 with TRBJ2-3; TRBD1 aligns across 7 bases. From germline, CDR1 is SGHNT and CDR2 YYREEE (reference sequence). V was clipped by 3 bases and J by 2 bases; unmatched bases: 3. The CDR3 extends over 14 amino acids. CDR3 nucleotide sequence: TGTGCCAGCAGCTCGGGACAGCCCACAGATACGCAGTATTTT. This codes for CASSSGQPTDTQYF.

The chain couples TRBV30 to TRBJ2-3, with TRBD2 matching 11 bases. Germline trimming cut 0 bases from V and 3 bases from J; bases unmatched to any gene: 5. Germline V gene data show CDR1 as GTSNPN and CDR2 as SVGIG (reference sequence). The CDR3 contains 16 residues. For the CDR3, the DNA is TGTGCCTGGAGTGTACGACTAGCGGGGTTAACAGATACGCAGTATTTT. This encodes CAWSVRLAGLTDTQYF. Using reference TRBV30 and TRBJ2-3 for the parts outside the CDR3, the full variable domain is SQTIHQWPATLVQPVGSPLSLECTVEGTSNPNLYWYRQAAGRGLQLLFYSVGIGQISSEVPQNLSASRPQDRQFILSSKKLLLSDSGFYLCAWSVRLAGLTDTQYFGPGTRLTVL.

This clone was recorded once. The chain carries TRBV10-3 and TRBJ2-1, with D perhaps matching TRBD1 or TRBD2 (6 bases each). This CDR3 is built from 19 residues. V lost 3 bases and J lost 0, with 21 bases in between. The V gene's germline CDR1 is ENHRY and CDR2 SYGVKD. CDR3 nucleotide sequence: TGTGCCATCAGTGACGGTCCGGGGGCGTCGAGAAGCTCCTACAATGAGCAGTTCTTC. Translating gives CAISDGPGASRSSYNEQFF.

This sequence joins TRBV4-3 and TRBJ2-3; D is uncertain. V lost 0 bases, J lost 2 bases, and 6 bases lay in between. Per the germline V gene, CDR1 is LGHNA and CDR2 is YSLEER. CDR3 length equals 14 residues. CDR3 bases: TGCGCCAGCAGCCAAGAGTTCGCCACAGATACGCAGTATTTT. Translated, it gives CASSQEFATDTQYF.

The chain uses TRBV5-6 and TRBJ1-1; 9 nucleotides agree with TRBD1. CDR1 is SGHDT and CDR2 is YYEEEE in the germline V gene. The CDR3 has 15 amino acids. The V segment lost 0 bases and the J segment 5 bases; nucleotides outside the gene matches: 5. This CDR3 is CASSLAMTGGTEAFF. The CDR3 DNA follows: TGTGCCAGCAGCTTGGCCATGACAGGGGGGACTGAAGCTTTCTTT.

The CDR3 bases are TGTGCCAGCAGCCGGCAGAGCCTAGCCTACGAGCAGTACTTC. This codes for CASSRQSLAYEQYF. V is TRBV5-6 and J is TRBJ2-7; D ambiguous. This CDR3 has 14 amino acids. CDR1 is SGHDT, CDR2 YYEEEE, per germline. Trimming shortened V by 4 bases and J by 2 bases, and 13 bases separated the two germline ends.

Written as DNA, the CDR3 is TGTGCCAGCAGCTTGGTAGATACGCAGTATTTT. Protein: CASSLVDTQYF. The chain couples TRBV5-4 to TRBJ2-3, with D uncertain. V lost 0 bases, J lost 5 bases, and 1 base lay in between. Germline values: CDR1 SGHNT, CDR2 YYREEE (reference sequence). CDR3 length: 11 residues.